This TCR beta chain was identified during a study of T cells in Graves' hyperthyroidism and ophthalmopathy (dated by TCRdb to the late 2010s). About the investigation overall: Peripheral blood samples were taken at initial diagnosis, before any treatment was given. In six Graves' hyperthyroidism patients, the study also compared T-cell repertoires from thyroid tissue with T-cell repertoires from blood. The paper describes TCR Vbeta CDR3 sequencing of roughly 130 peripheral blood samples, made up of 43 ophthalmopathy patients, over 70 hyperthyroidism patients and 17 progressor patients. For training and testing, the roughly 93 patients in the discovery cohort were randomly divided in a 7:3 ratio. Once sampling was done, hyperthyroidism patients were given methimazole at a starting dose of 30 mg daily, whereas ophthalmopathy patients were given high-dose intravenous methylprednisolone. Prospective prediction of ophthalmopathy was tested in an independent validation cohort of 18 to 20 hyperthyroidism patients and some 17 patients who later progressed to ophthalmopathy. To identify TCR V-J signatures that set the groups apart, the researchers used a discovery cohort of about a hundred patients, made up of 40 to 45 with Graves' ophthalmopathy and about 59 with stable Graves' hyperthyroidism. Study-wide conclusions, independent of this receptor: Sample size was not statistically predetermined, and investigators were not blinded to group allocation. In validation, progression to ophthalmopathy was predicted by the model with 70.59% sensitivity and 72% to 85% specificity, a median of approximately 6.5 months before onset. Ophthalmopathy was separated from stable hyperthyroidism by a 13 V-J signature model, with about 88% sensitivity and roughly 81% specificity obtained in cross-validation and 80%/75% obtained in testing. Most expanded thyroid clonotypes (frequency above 0.001) were also detected in blood, a finding suggesting that blood repertoires may reflect thyroid immune responses.

Stable Graves' hyperthyroidism was defined as the absence of progression to ophthalmopathy over 18 months of follow-up. Hyperthyroidism patients were aged 18 to 65 years and newly diagnosed, with disease duration of less than 2 months. Exclusion was applied to patients with uncontrolled infections, other autoimmune diseases, pregnancy or lactation. Diagnoses were established on the basis of clinical symptoms, serum thyroxine and TRAb, thyroid ultrasound, and orbital computed tomography. Ficoll-Paque density gradient centrifugation was used to isolate PBMCs from around 9.1 ml of fresh peripheral blood. Total RNA was extracted using Trizol reagent, and RNA quality was assessed on an Agilent 2100 Bioanalyzer. Amplification of TCR beta CDR3 regions was carried out from RNA transcripts. For the first round of RT-PCR on the TCR CDR3, the HTBI primer set was used together with the Qiagen OneStep RT-PCR kit. Libraries were constructed in a second round of multiplex PCR, after which size selection and purification were carried out. Libraries were sequenced paired-end with 100 bp reads on an Illumina HiSeq2000. The authors' pipeline ran thus. Raw data were processed with SOAPnuke, discarding reads with adapters, uncalled bases, mean Phred below 15, or no exact constant-primer or identifier match. COPE v1.2.5 was used to merge the high-quality paired reads, and each unique nucleotide sequence was defined as a clonotype. Clonotypes were aligned to IMGT TRBV, TRBD and TRBJ reference segments using MiTCR v1.1. The analysis included only V-J combinations with a frequency above 0.0001, which together covered 99% to 99.2% of the repertoires. A TCS score was defined as the ratio between F50 (clonal expansion) and ExV (chaos), using BLOSUM62-based TCRdist between CDR3 peptides within each V-J. Welch's t-statistics and random forest reduced roughly 540 V-J features to 13, which were used in a naive Bayes classifier (R e1071). TCRdb's own reprocessing of the public reads used fastp at Q25 and MiXCR and kept productive beta chains. Duplicate CDR3 protein sequences are folded into a single record with the most common DNA and genes. The V and J calls, along with clone size, are taken from TCRdb and not from the paper's own processing. The sample yields a few hundred thousand distinct CDR3 sequences; about a sixth were counted once. The ten largest make up 7.3% of the sample.

This clonotype was seen repeatedly, ten times or more. No antigen is known for it. Base qualities are not provided; no much larger clone lies one nucleotide away. The junction shows trimming of 5 bases on V and 2 bases on J, plus 10 bases between the germline ends. The CDR3 measures 14 amino acids from cysteine to phenylalanine. Of the read, only the CDR3 DNA is kept; its 42 bases are in frame from base 1. The sequence is built from TRBV12-3 or TRBV12-4 and TRBJ2-1; the D gene is possibly TRBD1, with 6 bases matching. Material for sequencing was blood. This sequence was found in a woman aged 25 to 39 with Graves' hyperthyroidism. CDR3 loop: CASSPGTPYNEQFF. The sequenced DNA is TGTGCCAGCAGTCCCGGGACACCCTACAATGAGCAGTTCTTC.